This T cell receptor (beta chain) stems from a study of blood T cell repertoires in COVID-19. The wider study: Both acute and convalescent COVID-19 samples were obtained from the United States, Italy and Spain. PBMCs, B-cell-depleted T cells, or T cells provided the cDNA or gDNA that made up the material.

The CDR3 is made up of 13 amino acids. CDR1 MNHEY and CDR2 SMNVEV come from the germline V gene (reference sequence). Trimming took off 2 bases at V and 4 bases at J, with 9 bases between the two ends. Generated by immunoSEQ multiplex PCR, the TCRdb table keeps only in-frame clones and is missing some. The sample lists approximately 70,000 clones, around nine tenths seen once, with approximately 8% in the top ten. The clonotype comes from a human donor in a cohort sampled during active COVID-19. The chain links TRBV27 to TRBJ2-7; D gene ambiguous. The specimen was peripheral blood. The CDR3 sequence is CASSLTQKYEQYF. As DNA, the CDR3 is TGTGCCAGCAGTTTAACACAGAAATACGAGCAGTACTTC.